A selection of T cell receptor beta chains follows, all from one sample in a study of cytomegalovirus exposure and HLA in healthy donors. Method: immunoSEQ multiplex PCR; TCRdb's copy keeps in-frame clones and lacks some. This table holds some 59,000 clones, roughly nine tenths found once. The specimen was PBMCs. The source is a young woman in good health and CMV-seronegative. The conserved cysteine and the conserved F or W are not part of the CDR3 here. Fields, in order: CDR3 length, V gene, CDR3 protein.

12,TRBV10-3,AIKSQGEINEQF
14,TRBV5-6,ASSYPMDPEDTEAF
10,TRBV28,ASSLRGEKLF
13,TRBV7-7,ASSLVPGDTDTQY
11,TRBV29-1,SVGQANTGELF
12,TRBV4-1,ASSQVLVQETQY
14,TRBV5-1,ASSLQPQGSTDTQY
10,TRBV28,ASSLGGYEQY
15,TRBV10-3,ATLPGTGRSGANVLT
15,TRBV9,ASSVSRVRGGTDTQY
14,TRBV29-1,SVEGLAGGILWTQY
12,TRBV27,ASSWAGGAYEQY
8,TRBV29-1,SVGGWEQF
15,TRBV5-5,ASSRGQAVRAKNIQY
10,TRBV2,ASSYTADTQY
14,TRBV13,ASSLEGLAGGDEQF
13,TRBV9,ASSVAPSSYNEQF
13,TRBV2,ASSQGQGVGETQY
13,TRBV15,ATSREVSGSYEQY
13,TRBV6-1,ASSEDVGLYNEQF
11,TRBV19,ASSIRVNYEQY
13,TRBV9,ASSPRGSGSYEQY